These 10 T cell receptor beta chains were all obtained from the same sample, sequenced in a study of blood T cell repertoires in COVID-19. TCRdb's table, derived via immunoSEQ multiplex PCR, lists solely in-frame clones and lacks some. This sample has around 250,000 clones, with about 82% found just once. The sequenced sample consisted of peripheral blood. The source is a man in his forties or fifties with active or convalescent COVID-19.

The chain recombines TRBV19 with TRBJ1-4; 7 nucleotides line up with TRBD1. The trim removed 11 bases at V and 10 bases at J, leaving 16 bases unmatched. Per the germline V gene, CDR1 is LNHDA and CDR2 is SQIVND (reference sequence). The CDR3 length is 14 residues. The CDR3 nucleotides are TGTGCCGCAAGGGGGCAGGGAGGAGAAGGAAAACTGTTTTTT. Its translation: CAARGQGGEGKLFF.

As for this clone: With a much larger clone just one base away, this may be a read error. This chain links TRBV28 with TRBJ1-1; 7 positions agree with TRBD1. The germline V gene encodes CDR1 MDHEN and CDR2 SYDVKM. The CDR3 covers 14 residues. The V and J ends lost 5 bases and 11 bases, in that order; junction bases with no gene match: 14. The CDR3 spells CASSPLGGDSRAFF. DNA of the CDR3: TGTGCCAGCAGTCCCCTTGGAGGGGACAGTAGGGCTTTCTTT.

The chain is built from TRBV27 and TRBJ2-5; possible D gene TRBD2, 5 bases. Germline V CDR1 and CDR2: MNHEY, SMNVEV (reference sequence). Trimming pared 5 bases from V and 5 bases from J, leaving 12 bases between. The CDR3 loop spans 13 amino acids. CDR3 region: CASSPILGETQYF. The CDR3 nucleotides read TGTGCCAGCAGTCCCATACTAGGGGAGACCCAGTACTTC.

This rearrangement joins TRBV24-1 to TRBJ2-2, with a tentative D call TRBD1 (5 bases). This CDR3 is 16 amino acids long. Germline CDR1 is KGHDR and CDR2 is SFDVKD. Trimming took 2 bases from V and 0 from J, leaving 9 bases between them. CDR3 sequence reads: CATSDSRAPNTGELFF. DNA of the CDR3: TGTGCCACCAGTGATTCCAGGGCCCCGAACACCGGGGAGCTGTTTTTT.

V gene TRBV7-3 combines with J gene TRBJ2-1, with 10 bases identical to TRBD2. The V and J ends lost 3 bases and 4 bases, in that order; junction bases with no gene match: 3. Germline CDR1 is SGHTA and CDR2 is FQGTGA. The CDR3 loop spans 15 amino acids. DNA for the CDR3: TGTGCCAGCAGCTTCCGACTAGCGGGTTACAATGAGCAGTTCTTC. Its translation: CASSFRLAGYNEQFF.

The chain joins TRBV16 to TRBJ1-5; 7 nucleotides line up with TRBD1. V lost 3 bases and J lost 4; bases outside the gene matches: 6. The CDR3 consists of 15 residues. Germline CDR1 is KGHSY and CDR2 is FQNENV. This CDR3 reads CASSHGTANNQPQHF. CDR3 coding DNA: TGTGCCAGCAGCCACGGGACAGCCAATAATCAGCCCCAGCATTTT.

This clone was observed once. The rearrangement joins TRBV30 to TRBJ1-5; D remains ambiguous. The V gene's germline CDR1 is GTSNPN and CDR2 SVGIG (reference sequence). There are 12 residues in the CDR3. V lost 2 bases to trimming and J lost 1 base, with 3 bases between them. CDR3 DNA: TGTGCCTGGAGTCAAAGCAATCAGCCCCAGCATTTT. Its protein product is CAWSQSNQPQHF.

V is TRBV2 and J is TRBJ2-7; TRBD1 might be the D (6 bases). This CDR3 is built from 13 residues. From germline, CDR1 is SNHLY and CDR2 FYNNEI. Trimming shortened V by 5 bases and J by 6 bases, and 14 bases separated the two germline ends. CDR3 nucleotide sequence: TGTGCCAGCAGTCTCCGGGACACACGCGAGCAGTACTTC. It specifies CASSLRDTREQYF.

This clone came up many times. V and J are TRBV5-4 and TRBJ1-1; D uncertain. Trimming took off 1 base at V and 0 bases at J, with 4 bases between the two ends. The CDR3 consists of 13 residues. In germline, CDR1 is SGHNT, CDR2 YYREEE (reference sequence). CDR3 region: CASSLLVNTEAFF. The CDR3, as DNA: TGTGCCAGCAGCTTGTTAGTGAACACTGAAGCTTTCTTT.

In its sample, this clone was seen once. The chain has TRBV7-2 and TRBJ2-7; D remains ambiguous. V lost 5 bases, J lost 4 bases, and 6 bases lay in between. This CDR3 contains 11 residues. Germline loops: CDR1 SGHTA, CDR2 FQGNSA. This chain's CDR3 is CASSIRYEQYF. CDR3 bases: TGTGCCAGCAGCATTAGATACGAGCAGTACTTC.